This T cell receptor (beta chain) was documented in a study of blood T cell repertoires in COVID-19. The overall study: The samples span acute and convalescent COVID-19 from the United States, Italy and Spain. The analysed material was cDNA or gDNA that came from T cells, B-cell-depleted T cells, or PBMCs.

The V and J ends lost 4 bases and 6 bases, in that order; junction bases with no gene match: 3. Per germline, CDR1 LNHDA and CDR2 SQIVND (reference sequence). The CDR3 is made up of 15 amino acids. As processed by the authors: Amplification with reference gene primers provided the estimates of nucleated cell counts. Some clones are missing from TCRdb's copy, which holds only in-frame ones; the method was immunoSEQ multiplex PCR. V and J calls and clone size are as listed in that table; D and trimming were resolved from the DNA. The table records over 200,000 clones, about 91% of them present only once.

Sequenced sample: PBMCs or T cells enriched from blood (not recorded which). This receptor was obtained from a human donor in a cohort exposed to, infected with or recovered from COVID-19 (not recorded which). The donor label of this sample is uncertain. The rearrangement uses TRBV19 and TRBJ2-1; 13 bases fit TRBD2. The CDR3 DNA sequence: TGTGCCAGTAGTACACTAGCGGGGGGGTTCAATGAGCAGTTCTTC. Translation: CASSTLAGGFNEQFF.